What follows are 15 T cell receptor beta chains derived from one specimen sequenced in a study of T-cell memory formation after mild COVID-19. TCRdb itself ran the 5' RACE reads through MiXCR, one entry per CDR3 protein. This table holds 300,000 to 350,000 distinct CDR3 sequences, around 19% found once. The sample comprised PBMCs or a T cell subset sorted from them (not recorded which). The origin of the receptors is a young man who had mild COVID-19 (a few samples of this study predate the infection). Cell type and time point are not known.

J is TRBJ2-2 and V is TRBV5-1, with 7 bases fitting TRBD2. J gave up 4 bases and V 4 bases, and 10 bases lay outside the gene matches. Germline V gene lookup returns CDR1 SGHRS and CDR2 YFSETQ. The length of the CDR3 is 16 residues. Here the CDR3 DNA reads TGCGCCAGCAGCCCCAGCGGACTAGAGGGCACCGGGGAGCTGTTTTTT. It yields the protein CASSPSGLEGTGELFF. Complete variable domain (other parts from reference TRBV5-1 and TRBJ2-2): KAGVTQTPRYLIKTRGQQVTLSCSPISGHRSVSWYQQTPGQGLQFLFEYFSETQRNKGNFPGRFSGRQFSNSRSEMNVSTLELGDSALYLCASSPSGLEGTGELFFGEGSRLTVL.

The chain combines TRBV27 with TRBJ2-5, with D hard to call. V lost 6 bases and J lost 9, with 17 bases in between. Per germline, CDR1 MNHEY and CDR2 SMNVEV (reference sequence). CDR3 length equals 13 residues. The CDR3 DNA sequence: TGTGCCAGCAGCCCGCCCGGCAGCGTCGCCCAGTACTTC. Residues: CASSPPGSVAQYF.

The chain combines TRBV5-1 with TRBJ1-5, with 7 bases matching TRBD1. Looked up from germline, CDR1 is SGHRS and CDR2 is YFSETQ. Trimming at V came to 4 bases and at J to 0 bases, leaving 1 base not matched to a gene. This CDR3 has 14 residues. The CDR3 nucleotides read TGCGCCAGCAGCACAGGGGATAGCAATCAGCCCCAGCATTTT. It encodes CASSTGDSNQPQHF.

This chain joins TRBV20-1 and TRBJ2-6; D might be TRBD1 (5 bases). The CDR3 totals 15 residues. With 0 bases removed from V and 2 bases from J, the gap between germline ends came to 8 bases. Germline V gives CDR1 DFQATT, CDR2 SNEGSKA (reference sequence). CDR3 coding DNA: TGCAGTGCTAGAGATAGCAGGGCTGGGGCCAACGTCCTGACTTTC. It codes for CSARDSRAGANVLTF.

This clonotype was seen more than once but under ten times. The gene calls are TRBV4-2 and TRBJ2-1; possibly TRBD2 for D (7 bases). Looked up from germline, CDR1 is LGHNA and CDR2 is YNFKEQ. The CDR3 is 17 residues long. Trimming removed 0 bases at V and 3 bases at J, with 15 bases between. CDR3 sequence (DNA): TGTGCCAGCAGCCAAGAGGGGGCGGGGGCCGTCTACAATGAGCAGTTCTTC. Its translation: CASSQEGAGAVYNEQFF.

The rearrangement uses TRBV7-2 and TRBJ2-5; TRBD2 aligns across 9 bases. Germline V gene lookup returns CDR1 SGHTA and CDR2 FQGNSA. CDR3 length: 16 amino acids. V was pared by 5 bases and J by 2 bases, with 9 bases of the junction left unmatched. CDR3 sequence (DNA): TGTGCCAGCAGCCGGGCCCTAGCGGGGAGACAAGAGACCCAGTACTTC. The encoded protein is CASSRALAGRQETQYF.

The table lists this clonotype with many counts. The rearrangement uses TRBV7-6 and TRBJ2-1, with D possibly TRBD1 on 6 matching bases. This CDR3 comprises 13 residues. Trimming took off 3 bases at V and 7 bases at J, with 10 bases between the two ends. Looked up from germline, CDR1 is SGHVS and CDR2 is FNYEAQ. CDR3 sequence reads: CASSLSRGNEQFF. As DNA, the CDR3 is TGTGCCAGCAGCTTGAGCAGGGGAAATGAGCAGTTCTTC.

This clonotype has just a few counts. This chain links TRBV28 with TRBJ1-4, with 7 positions matching TRBD1. The CDR3 extends over 15 amino acids. The V and J ends lost 6 bases and 4 bases, in that order; junction bases with no gene match: 8. The germline V gene has CDR1 MDHEN and CDR2 SYDVKM. CDR3 nucleotide sequence: TGTGCCAGCAGCCCCGGGACAGCCAATAATGAAAAACTGTTTTTT. It is translated as CASSPGTANNEKLFF.

In this sample, this clonotype turned up many times. This chain connects TRBV27 to TRBJ2-2; 8 bases align to TRBD2. CDR1 MNHEY and CDR2 SMNVEV come from the germline V gene (reference sequence). This CDR3 has 16 residues. V lost 3 bases, J lost 3 bases, and 6 bases stayed unmatched. The CDR3, as DNA: TGTGCCAGCAGTTTTTTGCGGGGGGCCTACACCGGGGAGCTGTTTTTT. It yields the protein CASSFLRGAYTGELFF.

In this sample, this clonotype turned up once. The chain employs TRBV18 and TRBJ1-1, with D possibly being TRBD1 (6 bases). V was clipped by 7 bases and J by 4 bases, with 16 bases between them. The CDR3 consists of 14 residues. The germline CDR1 and CDR2 sequences are KGHSH and LQKENI. For the CDR3, the DNA is TGTGCCAGCTTTTCCCTGAGGGGGACCACTGAAGCTTTCTTT. Residues: CASFSLRGTTEAFF.

This clonotype appeared a few times. V gene TRBV4-2 combines with J gene TRBJ2-5; D is perhaps TRBD1 or TRBD2 (5 bases each). The CDR3 contains 14 residues. The germline V gene encodes CDR1 LGHNA and CDR2 YNFKEQ. The V end lost 1 base, the J end lost 2 bases, and 8 bases lay between the germline ends. CDR3 nucleotides: TGTGCCAGCAGCCAAGTCAGGGAGCAAGAGACCCAGTACTTC. Translation: CASSQVREQETQYF.

The chain is built from TRBV12-3 or TRBV12-4 and TRBJ2-7, with D tentatively TRBD2 (5 bases). V was shortened by 2 bases and J by 4 bases, with 12 bases between the two germline ends. This CDR3 comprises 14 residues. The CDR3 nucleotides read TGTGCCAGCAGTTTACGCCCCCGGGGTTACGAGCAGTACGTC. Amino acid sequence: CASSLRPRGYEQYV.

In this sample, this clonotype turned up a few times. The rearrangement uses TRBV6-5 and TRBJ2-7, with TRBD2 matching 7 bases. The CDR3 spans 13 residues. The germline gives CDR1 MNHEY, CDR2 SVGAGI. Losses at the gene ends were 4 bases for V and 4 bases for J; bases not matched to a gene: 4. The CDR3 reads CASSSLGGYEQYV. The CDR3 DNA follows: TGTGCCAGCAGTTCCCTGGGAGGGTACGAGCAGTACGTC.

The rearrangement joins TRBV7-9 to TRBJ2-7; 7 bases are shared with TRBD1. The junction had 0 bases not matched to a gene; V was cut back by 5 bases and J by 2 bases. CDR1 and CDR2 from the germline V gene are SEHNR and FQNEAQ (reference sequence). This CDR3 has 12 amino acids. The CDR3 sequence: CASSGQAYEQYF. CDR3 nucleotide sequence: TGTGCCAGCAGCGGACAGGCCTACGAGCAGTACTTC.

In this sample, this clonotype turned up a few times. This chain uses TRBV7-2 with TRBJ1-4; a possible D gene is TRBD1 (5 bases). From germline, CDR1 is SGHTA and CDR2 FQGNSA. V was shortened by 3 bases and J by 6 bases, with 11 bases between the two germline ends. The CDR3 has 14 amino acids. The CDR3: CASSFDSSYEKLFF. The CDR3 DNA reads as TGTGCCAGCAGCTTCGACAGTAGCTATGAAAAACTGTTTTTT.